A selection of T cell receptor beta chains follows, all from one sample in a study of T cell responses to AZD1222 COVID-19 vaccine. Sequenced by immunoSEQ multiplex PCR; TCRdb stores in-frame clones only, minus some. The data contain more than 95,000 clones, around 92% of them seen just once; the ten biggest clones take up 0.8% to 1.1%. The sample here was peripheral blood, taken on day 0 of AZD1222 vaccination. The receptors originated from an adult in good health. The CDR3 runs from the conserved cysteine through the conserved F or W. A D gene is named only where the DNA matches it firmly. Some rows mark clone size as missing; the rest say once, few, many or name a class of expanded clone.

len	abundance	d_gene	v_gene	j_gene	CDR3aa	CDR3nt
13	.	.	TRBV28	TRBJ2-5	CASSGRLQETQYF	TGTGCCAGCAGTGGACGCCTCCAAGAGACCCAGTACTTC
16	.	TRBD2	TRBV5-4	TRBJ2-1	CAMILAPTGGDNEQFF	TGTGCCATGATACTAGCACCCACCGGGGGGGACAATGAGCAGTTCTTC
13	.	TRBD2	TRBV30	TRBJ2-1	CAWRGLGVDEQFF	TGTGCCTGGAGGGGACTAGGGGTAGATGAGCAGTTCTTC
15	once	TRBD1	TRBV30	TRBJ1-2	CAWGPGGQGTGGYTF	TGTGCCTGGGGGCCCGGGGGACAGGGGACCGGTGGCTACACCTTC
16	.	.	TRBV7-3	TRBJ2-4	CASSPEGGWAKNIQYF	TGTGCCAGCAGCCCCGAAGGGGGATGGGCCAAAAACATTCAGTACTTC
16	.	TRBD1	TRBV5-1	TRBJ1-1	CASSLSTGGVYTEAFF	TGCGCCAGCAGCTTGTCTACAGGGGGCGTTTATACTGAAGCTTTCTTT
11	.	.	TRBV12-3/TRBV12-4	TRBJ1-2	CASSQSYGYTF	TGTGCCAGCAGCCAAAGCTATGGCTACACCTTC
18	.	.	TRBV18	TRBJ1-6	CASSLQSPGARGNSPLHF	TGTGCCAGCTCACTCCAAAGTCCGGGGGCAAGGGGTAATTCACCCCTCCACTTT
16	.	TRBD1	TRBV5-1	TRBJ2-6	CASSAGTGSGANVLTF	TGCGCCAGCAGCGCCGGGACAGGGAGTGGGGCCAACGTCCTGACTTTC
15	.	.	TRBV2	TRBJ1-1	CASSDLGQTNTEAFF	TGTGCCAGCAGTGATCTTGGACAGACGAACACTGAAGCTTTCTTT
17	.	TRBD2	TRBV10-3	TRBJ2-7	CAISESSYTRGSYEQYF	TGTGCCATCAGTGAGTCGAGTTATACGCGGGGGTCCTACGAGCAGTACTTC
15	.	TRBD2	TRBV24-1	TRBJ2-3	CATSSGSLHTDTQYF	TGTGCCACCAGTAGCGGGAGCCTCCACACAGATACGCAGTATTTT
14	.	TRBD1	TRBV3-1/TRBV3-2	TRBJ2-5	CASSQLPGGETQYF	TGTGCCAGCAGCCAATTGCCAGGGGGAGAGACCCAGTACTTC
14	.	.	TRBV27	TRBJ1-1	CASSLVGLNTEAFF	TGTGCCAGCAGTTTGGTAGGTCTGAACACTGAAGCTTTCTTT
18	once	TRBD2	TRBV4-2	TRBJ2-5	CASSPGRVAGGPGETQYF	TGTGCCAGCAGCCCCGGTCGGGTAGCGGGAGGGCCGGGGGAGACCCAGTACTTC
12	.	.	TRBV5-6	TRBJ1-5	CASSLAGQPQHF	TGTGCCAGCAGCTTGGCGGGTCAGCCCCAGCATTTT
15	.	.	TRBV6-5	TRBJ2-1	CASRPGHEGYNEQFF	TGTGCCAGCAGACCGGGACATGAGGGCTACAATGAGCAGTTCTTC
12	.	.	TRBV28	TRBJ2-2	CASRLQVGGLFF	TGTGCCAGCAGACTACAGGTTGGGGGGCTGTTTTTT
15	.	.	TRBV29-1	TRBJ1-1	CSVGPGWGMNTEAFF	TGCAGCGTGGGACCAGGGTGGGGTATGAACACTGAAGCTTTCTTT
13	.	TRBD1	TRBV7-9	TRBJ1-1	CASSLEQGAKAFF	TGTGCCAGCAGCTTAGAACAGGGGGCAAAAGCTTTCTTT
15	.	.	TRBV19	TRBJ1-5	CASSIRIYSNQPQHF	TGTGCCAGTAGTATTCGCATATATAGCAATCAGCCCCAGCATTTT
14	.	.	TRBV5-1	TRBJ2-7	CASSSRDSYYEQYF	TGCGCCAGCAGCTCCCGGGATTCATACTACGAGCAGTACTTC
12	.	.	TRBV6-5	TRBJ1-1	CASRSPATEAFF	TGTGCCAGCCGCTCCCCTGCCACTGAAGCTTTCTTT
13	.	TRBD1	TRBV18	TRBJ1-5	CASSPGQDQPQHF	TGTGCCAGCTCACCGGGACAGGATCAGCCCCAGCATTTT
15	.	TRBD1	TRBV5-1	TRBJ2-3	CASSFAGQGSDTQYF	TGCGCCAGCAGCTTCGCCGGACAGGGGTCGGATACGCAGTATTTT
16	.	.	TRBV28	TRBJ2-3	CASSVTGLPSTDTQYF	TGTGCCAGCAGTGTGACGGGACTCCCAAGCACAGATACGCAGTATTTT
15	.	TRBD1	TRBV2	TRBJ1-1	CASRATGAFPTEAFF	TGTGCCAGCAGAGCGACAGGGGCTTTTCCCACTGAAGCTTTCTTT
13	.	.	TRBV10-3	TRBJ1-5	CAISGAGNQPQHF	TGTGCCATCAGTGGGGCAGGGAATCAGCCCCAGCATTTT
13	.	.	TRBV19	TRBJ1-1	CASSIETGTEAFF	TGTGCCAGTAGTATAGAGACAGGCACTGAAGCTTTCTTT
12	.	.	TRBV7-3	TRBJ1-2	CASSFTGNGYTF	TGTGCCAGCAGCTTCACAGGGAATGGCTACACCTTC
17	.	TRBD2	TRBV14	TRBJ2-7	CASSPNPGTRMTYEQYF	TGTGCCAGCAGCCCAAATCCAGGGACTAGGATGACCTACGAGCAGTACTTC
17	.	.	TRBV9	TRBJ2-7	CASSPSALTRISYEQYF	TGTGCCAGCAGCCCCTCGGCTCTGACTAGAATCTCCTACGAGCAGTACTTC
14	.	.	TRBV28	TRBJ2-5	CASSSDGWKETQYF	TGTGCCAGCAGTTCGGACGGTTGGAAAGAGACCCAGTACTTC
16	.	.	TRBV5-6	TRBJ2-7	CASSLVGGTGWREQYF	TGTGCCAGCAGCTTGGTTGGCGGGACTGGGTGGAGGGAGCAGTACTTC
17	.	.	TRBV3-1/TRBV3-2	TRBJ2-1	CASSQDPSIFTYNEQFF	TGTGCCAGCAGCCAAGATCCCAGCATTTTTACCTACAATGAGCAGTTCTTC
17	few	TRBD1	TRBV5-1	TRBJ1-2	CASSRMLTGGEGYGYTF	TGCGCCAGCAGCCGAATGCTCACAGGGGGCGAAGGCTATGGCTACACCTTC
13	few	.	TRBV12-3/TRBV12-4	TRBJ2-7	CASRGRESYEQYF	TGTGCCAGCAGGGGGCGGGAATCCTACGAGCAGTACTTC
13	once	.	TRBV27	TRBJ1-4	CASRDRMREKLFF	TGTGCCAGCAGGGACAGAATGCGGGAAAAACTGTTTTTT
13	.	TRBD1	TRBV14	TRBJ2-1	CASSADRGLRQFF	TGTGCCAGCAGCGCGGACAGGGGGTTACGACAGTTCTTC
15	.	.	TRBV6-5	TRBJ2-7	CASVVRGGTSYEQYF	TGTGCCAGCGTCGTAAGGGGGGGCACCTCCTACGAGCAGTACTTC
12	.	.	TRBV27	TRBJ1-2	CASSPEGYGYTF	TGTGCCAGCAGTCCCGAGGGCTATGGCTACACCTTC
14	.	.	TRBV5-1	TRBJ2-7	CASSPSSGSYEQYF	TGCGCCAGCAGCCCCTCTTCCGGCTCCTACGAGCAGTACTTC
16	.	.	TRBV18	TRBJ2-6	CASSPARSSGANVLTF	TGTGCCAGCTCACCAGCACGGAGCTCTGGGGCCAACGTCCTGACTTTC
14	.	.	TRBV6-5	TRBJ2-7	CASSYRHADYEQYF	TGTGCCAGCAGTTATCGGCACGCGGATTACGAGCAGTACTTC
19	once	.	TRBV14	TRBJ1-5	CASSLPDSPTVYSNQPQHF	TGTGCCAGCAGTCTCCCAGACAGTCCCACTGTTTATAGCAATCAGCCCCAGCATTTT
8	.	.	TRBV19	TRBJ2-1	CASKGRVF	TGTGCCAGTAAGGGGCGGGTCTTC
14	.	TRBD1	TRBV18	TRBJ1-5	CASSPGTGNQPQHF	TGTGCCAGCTCACCCGGGACAGGCAATCAGCCCCAGCATTTT
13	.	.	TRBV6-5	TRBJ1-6	CASQTFRASPLHF	TGTGCCAGCCAAACCTTCCGGGCCTCACCCCTCCACTTT
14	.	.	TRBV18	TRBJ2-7	CASSPLGRYYEQYF	TGTGCCAGCTCACCCCTCGGTCGGTACTACGAGCAGTACTTC
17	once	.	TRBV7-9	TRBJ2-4	CASSLVSGPGAKNIQYF	TGTGCCAGCAGCTTAGTTTCGGGCCCTGGGGCCAAAAACATTCAGTACTTC
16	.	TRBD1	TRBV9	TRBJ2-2	CASSVAPRGQDGELFF	TGTGCCAGCAGCGTAGCCCCCAGGGGGCAGGACGGGGAGCTGTTTTTT
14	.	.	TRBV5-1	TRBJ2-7	CASSFSTETYEQYF	TGCGCCAGCAGCTTCTCGACAGAGACCTACGAGCAGTACTTC
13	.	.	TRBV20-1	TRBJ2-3	CSASWVPSDTQYF	TGCAGTGCTAGTTGGGTCCCCAGCGATACGCAGTATTTT
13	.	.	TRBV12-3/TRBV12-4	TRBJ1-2	CASSRPGNYGYTF	TGTGCCAGCAGCCGACCGGGAAACTATGGCTACACCTTC
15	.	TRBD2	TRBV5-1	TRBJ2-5	CASSFMNPGGETQYF	TGCGCCAGCAGCTTTATGAATCCGGGAGGAGAGACCCAGTACTTC